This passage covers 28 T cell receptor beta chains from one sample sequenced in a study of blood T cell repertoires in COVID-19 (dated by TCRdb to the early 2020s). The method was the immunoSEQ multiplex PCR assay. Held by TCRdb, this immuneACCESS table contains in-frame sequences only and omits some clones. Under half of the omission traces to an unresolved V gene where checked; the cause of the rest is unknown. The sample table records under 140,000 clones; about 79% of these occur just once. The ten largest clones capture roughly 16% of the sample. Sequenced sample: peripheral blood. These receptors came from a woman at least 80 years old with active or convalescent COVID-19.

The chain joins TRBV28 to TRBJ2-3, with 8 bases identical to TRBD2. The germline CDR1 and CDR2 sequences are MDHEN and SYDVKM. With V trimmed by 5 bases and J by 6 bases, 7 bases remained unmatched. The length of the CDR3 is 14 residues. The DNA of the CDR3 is TGTGCCAGCAGTCTCGGAGCGGGAGTGGATACGCAGTATTTT. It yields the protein CASSLGAGVDTQYF.

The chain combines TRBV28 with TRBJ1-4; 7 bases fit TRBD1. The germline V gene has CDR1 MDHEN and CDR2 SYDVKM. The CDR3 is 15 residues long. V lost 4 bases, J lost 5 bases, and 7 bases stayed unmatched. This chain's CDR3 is CASSSPTGWNEKLFF. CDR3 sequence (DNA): TGTGCCAGCAGTTCGCCGACAGGGTGGAATGAAAAACTGTTTTTT.

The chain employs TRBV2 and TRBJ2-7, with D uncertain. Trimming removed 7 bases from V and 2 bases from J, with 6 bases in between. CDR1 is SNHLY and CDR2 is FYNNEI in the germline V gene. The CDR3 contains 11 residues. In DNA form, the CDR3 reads TGTGCCAGCACTGCGGCCTACGAGCAGTACTTC. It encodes CASTAAYEQYF. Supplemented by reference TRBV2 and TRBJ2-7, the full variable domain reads EPEVTQTPSHQVTQMGQEVILRCVPISNHLYFYWYRQILGQKVEFLVSFYNNEISEKSEIFDDQFSVERPDGSNFTLKIRSTKLEDSAMYFCASTAAYEQYFGPGTRLTVT.

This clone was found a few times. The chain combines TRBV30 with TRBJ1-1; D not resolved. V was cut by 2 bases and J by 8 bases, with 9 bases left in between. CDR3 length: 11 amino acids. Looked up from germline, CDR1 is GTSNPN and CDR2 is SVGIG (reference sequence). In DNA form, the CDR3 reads TGTGCCTGGAGTTTAGCGACAGAAGCTTTCTTT. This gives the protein CAWSLATEAFF.

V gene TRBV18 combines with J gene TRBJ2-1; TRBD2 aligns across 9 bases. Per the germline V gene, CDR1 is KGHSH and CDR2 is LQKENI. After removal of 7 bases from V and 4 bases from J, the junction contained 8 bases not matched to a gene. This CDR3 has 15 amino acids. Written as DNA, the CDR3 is TGTGCCAGCTGTCCGGGACTAGCAGAATACAATGAGCAGTTCTTC. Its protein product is CASCPGLAEYNEQFF.

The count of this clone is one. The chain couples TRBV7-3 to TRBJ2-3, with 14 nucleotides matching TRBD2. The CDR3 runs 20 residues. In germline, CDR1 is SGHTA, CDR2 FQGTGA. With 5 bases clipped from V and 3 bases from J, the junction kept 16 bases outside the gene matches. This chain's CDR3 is CASSPRGGLAGEGGTDTQYF. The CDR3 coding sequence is TGTGCCAGCAGCCCGAGGGGGGGACTAGCGGGAGAAGGAGGTACAGATACGCAGTATTTT.

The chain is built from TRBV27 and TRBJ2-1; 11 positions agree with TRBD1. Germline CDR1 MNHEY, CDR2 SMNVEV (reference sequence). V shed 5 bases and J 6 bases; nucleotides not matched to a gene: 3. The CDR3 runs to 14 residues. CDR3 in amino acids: CASSGGTGGNEQFF. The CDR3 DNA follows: TGTGCCAGCAGTGGGGGGACAGGGGGCAATGAGCAGTTCTTC.

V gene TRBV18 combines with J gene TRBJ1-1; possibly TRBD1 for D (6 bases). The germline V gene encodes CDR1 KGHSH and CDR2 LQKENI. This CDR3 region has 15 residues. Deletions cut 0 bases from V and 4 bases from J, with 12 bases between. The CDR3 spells CASSPPGRGGTEAFF. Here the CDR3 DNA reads TGTGCCAGCTCACCACCGGGGCGAGGGGGCACTGAAGCTTTCTTT.

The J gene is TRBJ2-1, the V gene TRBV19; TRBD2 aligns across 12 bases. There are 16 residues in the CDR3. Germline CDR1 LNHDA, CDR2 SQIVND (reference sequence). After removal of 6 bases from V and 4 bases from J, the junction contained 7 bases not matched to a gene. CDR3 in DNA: TGTGCCAGTAGCAGGACTAGCGGGGAAATATACAATGAGCAGTTCTTC. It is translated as CASSRTSGEIYNEQFF.

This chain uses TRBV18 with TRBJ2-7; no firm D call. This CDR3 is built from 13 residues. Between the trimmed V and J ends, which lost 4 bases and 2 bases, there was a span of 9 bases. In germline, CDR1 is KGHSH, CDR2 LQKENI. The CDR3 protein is CASSRDNAYEQYF. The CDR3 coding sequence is TGTGCCAGCTCACGAGACAATGCCTACGAGCAGTACTTC.

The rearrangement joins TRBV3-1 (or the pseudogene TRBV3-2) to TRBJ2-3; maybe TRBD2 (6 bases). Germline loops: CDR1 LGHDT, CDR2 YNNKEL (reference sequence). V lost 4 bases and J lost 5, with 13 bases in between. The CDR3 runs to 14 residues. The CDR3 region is CASSRRLEGDTQYF. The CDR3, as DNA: TGTGCCAGCAGCCGCCGACTAGAAGGAGATACGCAGTATTTT.

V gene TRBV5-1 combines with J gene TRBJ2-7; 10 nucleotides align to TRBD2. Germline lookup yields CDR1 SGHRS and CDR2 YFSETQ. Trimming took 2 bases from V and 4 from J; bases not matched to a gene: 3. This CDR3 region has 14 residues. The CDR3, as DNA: TGCGCCAGCAGCTTAACTAGCGGGAATTACGAGCAGTACTTC. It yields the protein CASSLTSGNYEQYF.

The CDR3 bases are TGTGCCAGCAGTGAAGCGCTGACTCCCCCGAGCTACGAGCAGTACTTC. This sequence encodes CASSEALTPPSYEQYF. This chain connects TRBV2 to TRBJ2-7; D is unclear. The V gene lost 0 bases and the J gene lost 3 bases, with 15 bases spanning the gap. Germline lookup yields CDR1 SNHLY and CDR2 FYNNEI. The CDR3 consists of 16 residues.

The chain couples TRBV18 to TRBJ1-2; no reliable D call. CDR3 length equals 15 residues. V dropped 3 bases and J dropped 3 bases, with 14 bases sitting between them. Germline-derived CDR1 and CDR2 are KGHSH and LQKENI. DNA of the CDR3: TGTGCCAGCTCACCTCCCGGGGAAGCGTACTATGGCTACACCTTC. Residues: CASSPPGEAYYGYTF.

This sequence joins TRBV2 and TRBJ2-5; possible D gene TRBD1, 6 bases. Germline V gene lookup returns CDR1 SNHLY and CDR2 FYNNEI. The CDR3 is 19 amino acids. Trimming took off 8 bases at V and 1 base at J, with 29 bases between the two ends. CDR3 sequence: CASLIGQSFPMWFQETQYF. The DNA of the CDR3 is TGTGCCAGCCTCATCGGACAGAGCTTCCCGATGTGGTTCCAAGAGACCCAGTACTTC.

This chain's CDR3 is CASSPGLANTGELFF. In DNA form, the CDR3 reads TGCGCCAGCAGCCCGGGACTAGCGAACACCGGGGAGCTGTTTTTT. The rearrangement links TRBV5-1 to TRBJ2-2; 8 bases are shared with TRBD2. The CDR3 covers 15 residues. Germline trimming cut 4 bases from V and 0 bases from J; bases unmatched to any gene: 2. The V gene's germline CDR1 is SGHRS and CDR2 YFSETQ.

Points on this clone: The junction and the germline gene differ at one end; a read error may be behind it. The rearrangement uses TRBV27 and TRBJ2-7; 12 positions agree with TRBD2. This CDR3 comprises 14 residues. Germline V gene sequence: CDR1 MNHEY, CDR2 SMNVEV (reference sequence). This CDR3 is CASSSRGLAGLTNF. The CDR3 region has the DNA TGTGCCAGCAGTTCGAGGGGACTAGCGGGTCTTACAAACTTC.

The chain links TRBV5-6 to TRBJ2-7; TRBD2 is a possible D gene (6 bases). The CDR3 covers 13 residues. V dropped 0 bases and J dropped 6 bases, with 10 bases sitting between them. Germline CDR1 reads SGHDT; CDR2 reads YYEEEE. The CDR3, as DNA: TGTGCCAGCAGCTTGGTAGGAGGGGCCGAGCAGTACTTC. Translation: CASSLVGGAEQYF.

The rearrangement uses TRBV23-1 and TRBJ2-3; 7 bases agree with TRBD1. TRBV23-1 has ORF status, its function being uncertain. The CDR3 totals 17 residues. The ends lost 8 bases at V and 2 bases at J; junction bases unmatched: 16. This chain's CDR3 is CASGKDRGPSSTDTQYF. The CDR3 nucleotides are TGCGCCAGCGGTAAGGATAGGGGGCCTTCGTCCACAGATACGCAGTATTTT.

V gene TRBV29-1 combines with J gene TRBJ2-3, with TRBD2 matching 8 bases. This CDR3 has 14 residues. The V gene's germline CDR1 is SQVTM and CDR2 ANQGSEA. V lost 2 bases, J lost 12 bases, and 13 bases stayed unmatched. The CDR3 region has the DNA TGCAGCGTTGAACGGGAGGGCCCGGGAGAACGACAGTATTTT. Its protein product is CSVEREGPGERQYF.

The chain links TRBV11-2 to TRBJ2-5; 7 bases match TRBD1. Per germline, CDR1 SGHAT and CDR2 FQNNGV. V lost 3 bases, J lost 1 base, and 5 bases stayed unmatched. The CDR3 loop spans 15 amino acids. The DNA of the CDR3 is TGTGCCAGCAGCTTGCACCGGGACAGCCAAGAGACCCAGTACTTC. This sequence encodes CASSLHRDSQETQYF.

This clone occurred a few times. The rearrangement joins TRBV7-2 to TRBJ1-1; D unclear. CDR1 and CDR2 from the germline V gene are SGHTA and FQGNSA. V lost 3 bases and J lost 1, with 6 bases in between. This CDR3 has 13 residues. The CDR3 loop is CASSFRQNTEAFF. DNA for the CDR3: TGTGCCAGCAGCTTCAGACAGAACACTGAAGCTTTCTTT.

CDR3 loop: CASSPLASFPDTQYF. CDR3 in DNA: TGTGCCAGCAGCCCATTAGCGAGTTTCCCAGATACGCAGTATTTT. This sequence joins TRBV11-1 and TRBJ2-3; D might be TRBD2 (5 bases). In germline, CDR1 is SGHAT, CDR2 FQDESV (reference sequence). This CDR3 is built from 15 residues. V was shortened by 5 bases and J by 4 bases, with 16 bases between the two germline ends.

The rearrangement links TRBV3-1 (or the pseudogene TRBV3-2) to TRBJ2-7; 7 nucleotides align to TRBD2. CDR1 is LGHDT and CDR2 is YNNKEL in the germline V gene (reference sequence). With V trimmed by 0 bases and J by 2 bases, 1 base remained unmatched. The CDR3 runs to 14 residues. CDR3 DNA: TGTGCCAGCAGCCAAGAAGCGGGAACCTACGAGCAGTACTTC. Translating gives CASSQEAGTYEQYF.

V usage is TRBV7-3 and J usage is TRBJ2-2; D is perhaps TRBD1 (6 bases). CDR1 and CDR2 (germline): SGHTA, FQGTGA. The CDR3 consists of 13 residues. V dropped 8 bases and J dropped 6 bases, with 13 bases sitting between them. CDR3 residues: CASGQQGSGELFF. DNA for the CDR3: TGTGCCAGCGGACAACAGGGTTCCGGGGAGCTGTTTTTT.

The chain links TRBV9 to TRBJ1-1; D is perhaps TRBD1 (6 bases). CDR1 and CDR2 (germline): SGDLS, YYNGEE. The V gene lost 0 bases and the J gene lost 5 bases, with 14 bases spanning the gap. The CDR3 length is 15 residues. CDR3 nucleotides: TGTGCCAGCAGCGTAGGAGGCAGGGGAAGTACTGAAGCTTTCTTT. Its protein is CASSVGGRGSTEAFF.

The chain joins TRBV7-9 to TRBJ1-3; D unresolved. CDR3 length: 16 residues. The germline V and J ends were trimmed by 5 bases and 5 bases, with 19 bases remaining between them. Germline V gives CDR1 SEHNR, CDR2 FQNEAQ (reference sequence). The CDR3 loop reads CASSPPLIPLRNTIYF. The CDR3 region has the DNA TGTGCCAGCAGCCCACCCTTGATACCTCTAAGAAACACCATATATTTT.

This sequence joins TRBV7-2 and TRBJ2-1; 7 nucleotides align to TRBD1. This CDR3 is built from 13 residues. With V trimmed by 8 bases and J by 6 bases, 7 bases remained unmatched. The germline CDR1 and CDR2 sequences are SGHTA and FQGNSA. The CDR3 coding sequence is TGTGCCAGCGCAACAGGGGCTCGCAATGAGCAGTTCTTC. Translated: CASATGARNEQFF.